This note documents a single TCR beta chain sequence. Using constant-segment primers, 5'RACE produced TCR alpha and TCR beta cDNA libraries carrying sample barcodes and UMIs. TCRdb called the 5' RACE reads again in MiXCR, with one record for every CDR3 protein. The sample carries hundreds of thousands of distinct CDR3 sequences, about 22% recorded once. The germline gives CDR1 MNHEY, CDR2 SVGAGI. J lost 8 bases, V lost 2 bases, and 5 bases had no gene match. The CDR3 has 15 amino acids. This specimen belongs to a study of T-cell memory formation after mild COVID-19. V is TRBV6-5 and J is TRBJ1-4, with 10 positions matching TRBD1. This TCR was sampled from an adult woman who had mild COVID-19 (a few samples of this study predate the infection). Cell type and time point are not known. The sample was PBMCs or a T cell subset sorted from them (not recorded which). In DNA form, the CDR3 reads TGTGCCAGCAGTTACGCCGGGACAGGGGCGGAAAAACTGTTTTTT. Translation gives CASSYAGTGAEKLFF.